These 29 T cell receptor beta chains originate from one sample sequenced in a study of CD8+ T cells in alopecia areata. Described treatment: oral pan-JAK inhibitor, 5-10 mg twice daily. RNA was isolated and reverse transcribed to cDNA, the sequencing template. The table came from immunoSEQ multiplex PCR; TCRdb's copy has only in-frame clones and leaves some out. The sample yields 70,000 or so clones, roughly 28% seen once. Material: CD8+ T cells sorted from blood, obtained at week 4, from a patient treated with tofacitinib. The origin of the receptors is a human donor with alopecia areata.

The chain employs TRBV7-9 and TRBJ2-2; no firm D call. The ends were cut back, 5 bases at V and 1 base at J, with 11 bases in the middle. Germline values: CDR1 SEHNR, CDR2 FQNEAQ (reference sequence). This CDR3 contains 15 residues. The CDR3 is CASSPIEENTGELFF. CDR3 sequence (DNA): TGTGCCAGCAGCCCCATAGAGGAGAACACCGGGGAGCTGTTTTTT.

As to this clone: Other DNA sequences within the sample encode an identical CDR3. The gene calls are TRBV9 and TRBJ2-1, with D possibly being TRBD2 (6 bases). Germline V gene data show CDR1 as SGDLS and CDR2 as YYNGEE. The V end was cut by 0 bases, the J end by 7 bases, with 8 bases between. CDR3 length: 13 amino acids. This CDR3 is CASSVDGGNEQFF. Here the CDR3 DNA reads TGTGCCAGCAGCGTAGATGGAGGGAATGAGCAGTTCTTC. The full variable domain, in which reference TRBV9 and TRBJ2-1 provide the parts outside the CDR3, is DSGVTQTPKHLITATGQRVTLRCSPRSGDLSVYWYQQSLDQGLQFLIQYYNGEERAKGNILERFSAQQFPDLHSELNLSSLELGDSALYFCASSVDGGNEQFFGPGTRLTVL.

This rearrangement joins TRBV29-1 to TRBJ2-2; the D is unclear. The CDR3 contains 15 residues. The V and J ends lost 7 bases and 2 bases respectively, with 17 bases between them. Germline CDR1 and CDR2: SQVTM and ANQGSEA. In nucleotides, the CDR3 is TGCAGCGGTGGGTCGGTGGCAGTTAACACCGGGGAGCTGTTTTTT. Protein: CSGGSVAVNTGELFF.

This chain links TRBV25-1 with TRBJ2-7; D unclear. The V end was cut by 5 bases, the J end by 0 bases, with 11 bases between. This CDR3 is 14 amino acids long. Germline V lookup: CDR1 MGHDK, CDR2 SYGVNS. In nucleotides, the CDR3 is TGTGCCAGCAGTCTCTGGGATAGCTCCTACGAGCAGTACTTC. This sequence encodes CASSLWDSSYEQYF.

The rearrangement joins TRBV29-1 to TRBJ2-7; 9 positions agree with TRBD1. Germline-derived CDR1 and CDR2 are SQVTM and ANQGSEA. The CDR3 has 13 residues. The J segment lost 2 bases and the V segment lost 6 bases, leaving 5 bases of the junction unmatched. The CDR3 reads CSVGGQGPYEQYF. CDR3 DNA: TGCAGCGTAGGGGGACAGGGTCCCTACGAGCAGTACTTC.

The CDR3 DNA reads TGCAGCGTTGCGGCTAGCTGGGCAGATACGCAGTATTTT. Translating gives CSVAASWADTQYF. The rearrangement uses TRBV29-1 and TRBJ2-3; D may be TRBD2 (5 bases). In germline, CDR1 is SQVTM, CDR2 ANQGSEA. The CDR3 has 13 amino acids. V was shortened by 4 bases and J by 4 bases, with 12 bases between the two germline ends.

Sample share makes this clone large. The chain uses TRBV6-4 and TRBJ1-1; D ambiguous. The ends were cut back, 0 bases at V and 3 bases at J, with 5 bases in the middle. This CDR3 comprises 13 residues. In germline, CDR1 is MRHNA, CDR2 SNTAGT. The CDR3 bases are TGTGCCAGCAGTGACTCGGAGTACACTGAAGCTTTCTTT. It is translated as CASSDSEYTEAFF.

This clone was seen more than once but under ten times. The CDR3 DNA is TGTGCCAGCAGTCGGAGAACAGGGGATGAAGCTTTCTTT. Translating gives CASSRRTGDEAFF. This chain joins TRBV27 and TRBJ1-1; 7 bases align to TRBD1. Trimming took 5 bases from V and 7 from J; bases not matched to a gene: 7. The CDR3 has 13 amino acids. Germline V gives CDR1 MNHEY, CDR2 SMNVEV (reference sequence).

In its sample, this clone was seen a few times. The rearrangement joins TRBV4-1 to TRBJ2-7; no definite D call. V was clipped by 2 bases and J by 1 base, with 12 bases between them. Per germline, CDR1 MGHRA and CDR2 YSYEKL. This CDR3 is built from 15 residues. CDR3 in amino acids: CASSQYVSASYEQYF. DNA of the CDR3: TGCGCCAGCAGCCAATACGTGTCGGCTTCCTACGAGCAGTACTTC.

Worth noting for this clone: Given the absence of the conserved phenylalanine or tryptophan at the CDR3 end, a read error is likely. It is unclear where the CDR3 begins or ends on the DNA, so no DNA is shown, and the CDR3 is as TCRdb lists it. The chain uses TRBV7-2 and TRBJ1-2. From germline, CDR1 is SGHTA and CDR2 FQGNSA. From its first to its last residue, the CDR3 has 9 amino acids. This CDR3 is CASSRSGHL.

This chain links TRBV2 with TRBJ1-2; no firm D call. V lost 2 bases and J 10 bases, leaving 20 bases between the germline ends. Germline V gives CDR1 SNHLY, CDR2 FYNNEI. This CDR3 has 15 residues. The CDR3 loop reads CASSESLDGPPYYTF. The DNA for the CDR3 is TGTGCCAGCAGTGAAAGTCTGGACGGACCCCCCTACTACACCTTC.

This clone was detected a few times. V is TRBV7-8 and J is TRBJ2-1; perhaps TRBD1 as D (5 bases). Trimming shortened V by 1 base and J by 1 base, and 11 bases separated the two germline ends. CDR1 is SGHVS and CDR2 is FQNEAQ in the germline V gene. The CDR3 extends over 16 amino acids. This CDR3 is CASSLGVRASYNEQFF. The CDR3, as DNA: TGTGCCAGCAGCTTAGGGGTCAGGGCTTCCTACAATGAGCAGTTCTTC.

This rearrangement joins TRBV27 to TRBJ1-4; a possible D gene is TRBD1 (5 bases). Germline CDR1 reads MNHEY; CDR2 reads SMNVEV (reference sequence). The CDR3 covers 13 residues. Trimming shortened V by 3 bases and J by 8 bases, and 10 bases separated the two germline ends. Here the CDR3 reads CASSFGTREKLFF. The CDR3, as DNA: TGTGCCAGCAGTTTTGGGACTCGAGAAAAACTGTTTTTT.

The chain has TRBV11-1 and TRBJ2-7; 8 bases are a match to TRBD2. Germline V gene data show CDR1 as SGHAT and CDR2 as FQDESV (reference sequence). Trimming at V came to 7 bases and at J to 0 bases, leaving 8 bases not matched to a gene. The CDR3 contains 15 residues. CDR3 amino acids: CASTLRGGNSYEQYF. CDR3 nucleotide sequence: TGTGCCAGCACCCTTCGGGGGGGAAACTCCTACGAGCAGTACTTC.

This clone was seen only a few times. Other DNA sequences in this specimen translate into the identical CDR3. This sequence joins TRBV4-1 and TRBJ2-7, with unresolved D. Looked up from germline, CDR1 is MGHRA and CDR2 is YSYEKL. The V and J ends lost 0 bases and 6 bases respectively, with 6 bases between them. The CDR3 has 12 amino acids. The CDR3 sequence is CASSQDRVEQYF. For the CDR3, the DNA is TGCGCCAGCAGCCAAGATCGCGTCGAGCAGTACTTC.

The chain joins TRBV14 to TRBJ2-7; 7 bases align to TRBD1. V trimming: 4 bases; J trimming: 4 bases; junction bases outside the gene matches: 1. This CDR3 region has 12 residues. The germline V gene encodes CDR1 SGHDN and CDR2 FVKESK. The CDR3 bases are TGTGCCAGCAGCCCAGGGGGATACGAGCAGTACTTC. This sequence encodes CASSPGGYEQYF.

As concerns this clone: The junction differs from germline at one of its ends, possibly a read error. V gene TRBV7-2 combines with J gene TRBJ2-1; TRBD2 matches 7 bases. The CDR3 has 15 residues. Germline CDR1 is SGHTA and CDR2 is FQGNSA. CDR3: CASTLAGVSYNEQFF. The CDR3 bases are TGTGCCAGCACCTTAGCGGGCGTCTCCTACAATGAGCAGTTCTTC.

V is TRBV4-1 and J is TRBJ1-5; D not resolved. Germline V gene lookup returns CDR1 MGHRA and CDR2 YSYEKL. CDR3 length: 12 residues. V shed 1 base and J shed 7 bases, with 5 bases lying between them. CDR3 sequence: CASSQGTQPQHF. CDR3 DNA: TGCGCCAGCAGCCAAGGGACGCAGCCCCAGCATTTT.

This chain links TRBV27 with TRBJ1-2, with a possible D match to TRBD1 (5 bases). This CDR3 has 14 amino acids. Looked up from germline, CDR1 is MNHEY and CDR2 is SMNVEV (reference sequence). V dropped 2 bases and J dropped 7 bases, with 14 bases sitting between them. The CDR3 loop reads CASSLRGDLFGYTF. For the CDR3, the DNA is TGTGCCAGCAGTTTACGAGGGGACCTCTTTGGCTACACCTTC.

The J gene is TRBJ1-1, the V gene TRBV9, with 11 nucleotides matching TRBD1. Trimming took 3 bases from V and 5 from J; bases not matched to a gene: 3. Germline V gives CDR1 SGDLS, CDR2 YYNGEE. The CDR3 consists of 14 residues. The CDR3 region has the DNA TGTGCCAGCAGCGCCGGGACAGGGGGTACTGAAGCTTTCTTT. This sequence encodes CASSAGTGGTEAFF.

The sample holds a few counts of this clone. This sequence joins TRBV9 and TRBJ2-3; TRBD1 agrees at 7 bases. Germline CDR1 is SGDLS and CDR2 is YYNGEE. The length of the CDR3 is 16 residues. J gave up 2 bases and V 3 bases, and 9 bases lay outside the gene matches. CDR3: CASSERTGSYTDTQYF. The CDR3 DNA sequence: TGTGCCAGCAGCGAGAGGACAGGATCTTACACAGATACGCAGTATTTT.

This clone has only a few counts. The rearrangement links TRBV7-6 to TRBJ2-1, with D possibly being TRBD2 (5 bases). V was pared by 2 bases and J by 8 bases, with 13 bases between. The CDR3 totals 14 residues. Per germline, CDR1 SGHVS and CDR2 FNYEAQ. The CDR3, as DNA: TGTGCCAGCAGCTTATACCCTAGCCCACATGAGCAGTTCTTC. This sequence encodes CASSLYPSPHEQFF.

The chain recombines TRBV14 with TRBJ2-6, with D possibly called TRBD1 or TRBD2 (5 bases each). The CDR3 is 19 amino acids. Deletions cut 0 bases from V and 1 base from J, with 16 bases between. Germline-derived CDR1 and CDR2 are SGHDN and FVKESK. CDR3 residues: CASSQDRGRVESGANVLTF. The CDR3 DNA follows: TGTGCCAGCAGCCAAGATCGGGGCAGGGTCGAATCTGGGGCCAACGTCCTGACTTTC. Full variable domain (remainder filled in from reference TRBV14 and TRBJ2-6): EAGVTQFPSHSVIEKGQTVTLRCDPISGHDNLYWYRRVMGKEIKFLLHFVKESKQDESGMPNNRFLAERTGGTYSTLKVQPAELEDSGVYFCASSQDRGRVESGANVLTFGAGSRLTVL.

The chain joins TRBV29-1 to TRBJ2-7, with 8 bases that match TRBD1. Germline CDR1 is SQVTM and CDR2 is ANQGSEA. The CDR3 is made up of 13 amino acids. V lost 4 bases and J lost 2; bases outside the gene matches: 4. The DNA for the CDR3 is TGCAGCGTTGGACAGGGGAGGACCTACGAGCAGTACTTC. Translated, it gives CSVGQGRTYEQYF.

This clone was detected only a few times. The chain recombines TRBV29-1 with TRBJ2-1, with a tentative D call TRBD2 (5 bases). The CDR3 is 14 residues long. Germline V gene lookup returns CDR1 SQVTM and CDR2 ANQGSEA. Trimming removed 4 bases at V and 8 bases at J, with 18 bases between. CDR3: CSVGASRLVDEQFF. The CDR3 nucleotides are TGCAGCGTTGGGGCTAGCCGCTTGGTTGATGAGCAGTTCTTC.

V and J are TRBV4-3 and TRBJ2-7, with D possibly TRBD1 on 6 matching bases. Per germline, CDR1 LGHNA and CDR2 YSLEER. This CDR3 region has 16 residues. V was shortened by 5 bases and J by 7 bases, with 24 bases between the two germline ends. The CDR3 region is CASSSDWGQGAGEQYF. The CDR3 nucleotides are TGCGCCAGCAGCTCCGATTGGGGGCAGGGAGCTGGGGAGCAGTACTTC.

This clone was seen a few times. V and J are TRBV29-1 and TRBJ2-3, with 13 bases fitting TRBD2. This CDR3 is 15 amino acids long. Trimming at V came to 6 bases and at J to 8 bases, leaving 11 bases not matched to a gene. CDR1 is SQVTM and CDR2 is ANQGSEA in the germline V gene. The CDR3 nucleotides read TGCAGCGTATTACTAGCGGGAGGGCCTATAGGTACGCAGTATTTT. It encodes CSVLLAGGPIGTQYF.

This clone showed up just a few times. The chain recombines TRBV25-1 with TRBJ1-5; a possible D gene is TRBD1 (6 bases). Germline V gene lookup returns CDR1 MGHDK and CDR2 SYGVNS. V lost 4 bases and J 3 bases, leaving 7 bases between the germline ends. This CDR3 spans 13 amino acids. This CDR3 is CASSGDNNQPQHF. CDR3 in DNA: TGTGCCAGCAGTGGGGACAACAATCAGCCCCAGCATTTT.

The chain is built from TRBV4-3 and TRBJ1-1, with TRBD1 as a possible D gene (6 bases). The V gene lost 1 base and the J gene lost 1 base, with 7 bases spanning the gap. This CDR3 contains 14 residues. Germline CDR1 is LGHNA and CDR2 is YSLEER. CDR3: CASSQVGGNTEAFF. The CDR3 DNA sequence: TGCGCCAGCAGCCAAGTAGGGGGGAACACTGAAGCTTTCTTT.